This T cell receptor (beta chain) was identified in a study of blood T cell repertoires in COVID-19. Per the authors' pipeline: Quantification of nucleated cells was approximated via reference gene primer amplification. Assay: immunoSEQ multiplex PCR; the TCRdb copy retains only in-frame clones and omits some. For V, J and clone size, that table is used; D and trimming come from the DNA. The sample has 250,000 to 300,000 clones; about 90% are singletons. Germline V lookup: CDR1 MGHRA, CDR2 YSYEKL. The CDR3 totals 15 residues. With V trimmed by 3 bases and J by 8 bases, 9 bases remained unmatched. The chain links TRBV4-1 to TRBJ2-1, with 8 bases lining up with TRBD2. The source is a woman between 25 and 40 years old with COVID-19, enrolled during active disease. Sequencing was done on a sample of peripheral blood. This chain's CDR3 is CASSHLSAGGDEQFF. The CDR3 DNA reads as TGCGCCAGCAGCCACCTATCGGCGGGGGGTGATGAGCAGTTCTTC.